These 27 T cell receptor beta chains came from one sample sequenced in a study of response to subunit inactivated influenza vaccine. In TCRdb, the RT-PCR reads were re-called with MiXCR into one record per CDR3 protein. Among roughly 630,000 distinct CDR3 sequences listed, approximately 14% were seen once. The sample here was PBMCs from blood, taken about 14 days before vaccination. These receptors were taken from a man aged 45-60 years who received an inactivated influenza vaccine.

There are a few counts of this clonotype. This rearrangement joins TRBV4-2 to TRBJ2-7; D not resolved. CDR1 LGHNA and CDR2 YNFKEQ come from the germline V gene. CDR3 length equals 13 residues. Trimming left V 3 bases short and J 2 bases short, with 8 bases between. Here the CDR3 DNA reads TGTGCCAGCAGCCAGGAAAGGGCCTACGAGCAGTACTTC. Translating gives CASSQERAYEQYF.

V gene TRBV4-1 combines with J gene TRBJ2-6; D unresolved. This CDR3 is 16 amino acids long. CDR1 and CDR2 (germline): MGHRA, YSYEKL. Deletions cut 1 base from V and 0 bases from J, with 7 bases between. In DNA, the CDR3 is TGCGCCAGCAGCCAAGCATGGGGCTCTGGGGCCAACGTCCTGACTTTC. Protein sequence: CASSQAWGSGANVLTF.

This clonotype was detected only a few times. This chain joins TRBV20-1 and TRBJ1-1; D is uncertain. V was trimmed by 3 bases and J by 7 bases, leaving 12 bases between them. Germline CDR1 is DFQATT and CDR2 is SNEGSKA (reference sequence). The length of the CDR3 is 12 residues. The DNA for the CDR3 is TGCAGTGCTAGCCCTACGGGGAATGAAGCTTTCTTT. This encodes CSASPTGNEAFF.

This clonotype was counted ten times or more. The chain recombines TRBV29-1 with TRBJ2-1; possibly TRBD2 for D (5 bases). CDR3 size: 14 residues. Germline values: CDR1 SQVTM, CDR2 ANQGSEA. Trimming shortened V by 6 bases and J by 3 bases, and 15 bases separated the two germline ends. The CDR3 DNA reads TGCAGCGTCTTCTCCGAGAGGGACTACAATGAGCAGTTCTTC. This sequence encodes CSVFSERDYNEQFF.

DNA for the CDR3: TGTGCCAGCCACAGGGGGAACTACGAGCAGTACTTC. It codes for CASHRGNYEQYF. The genes are TRBV6-6 and TRBJ2-7; 8 bases are shared with TRBD1. V lost 8 bases, J lost 3 bases, and 3 bases stayed unmatched. This CDR3 spans 12 amino acids. Germline-derived CDR1 and CDR2 are MNHNY and SVGAGI (reference sequence).

The sample holds many counts of this clonotype. This rearrangement joins TRBV5-1 to TRBJ2-7; D unclear. Germline CDR1 reads SGHRS; CDR2 reads YFSETQ. Trimming shortened V by 4 bases and J by 4 bases, and 12 bases separated the two germline ends. There are 13 residues in the CDR3. CDR3 in DNA: TGCGCCAGCAGCCCCAGTGGGCGGTACGAGCAGTACTTC. It specifies CASSPSGRYEQYF.

The rearrangement joins TRBV4-2 to TRBJ2-3; the match to TRBD2 covers 13 bases. Looked up from germline, CDR1 is LGHNA and CDR2 is YNFKEQ. The V gene end was trimmed by 0 bases and the J gene end by 2 bases; junction bases not matched to a gene: 11. This CDR3 is 20 amino acids long. This chain's CDR3 is CASSQERHPGLAGLTDTQYF. The CDR3 region has the DNA TGTGCCAGCAGCCAAGAACGGCATCCGGGACTAGCGGGACTCACAGATACGCAGTATTTT.

V and J are TRBV27 and TRBJ1-4; TRBD1 aligns across 7 bases. Germline CDR1 reads MNHEY; CDR2 reads SMNVEV (reference sequence). V gave up 5 bases and J gave up 8 bases; unmatched junction bases: 8. This CDR3 is 14 amino acids long. The CDR3 here is CASSPQGVREKLFF. CDR3 DNA: TGTGCCAGCAGTCCCCAGGGGGTGAGAGAAAAACTGTTTTTT.

V gene TRBV20-1 combines with J gene TRBJ1-2; no reliable D call. The V end lost 4 bases, the J end lost 8 bases, and 14 bases lay between the germline ends. This CDR3 is built from 12 residues. Germline V lookup: CDR1 DFQATT, CDR2 SNEGSKA (reference sequence). CDR3 protein: CSATTGSWGYTF. The CDR3 region has the DNA TGCAGTGCTACTACGGGGTCGTGGGGCTACACCTTC.

This clonotype came up many times. This chain uses TRBV29-1 with TRBJ2-5; TRBD1 or TRBD2 may be the D gene (6 bases each). Between the trimmed V and J ends, which lost 3 bases and 4 bases, there was a span of 15 bases. Per germline, CDR1 SQVTM and CDR2 ANQGSEA. The CDR3 covers 14 residues. The CDR3 DNA is TGCAGCGTTGATGATGGCAGGGGAGGAGAGACCCAGTACTTC. Protein sequence: CSVDDGRGGETQYF.

In its sample, this clonotype was seen a few times. V gene TRBV15 combines with J gene TRBJ2-5; TRBD2 might be the D (5 bases). CDR3 length equals 16 residues. The V end was cut by 3 bases, the J end by 2 bases, with 16 bases between. Germline V gives CDR1 LNHNV, CDR2 YYDKDF (reference sequence). The CDR3 spells CATSSDYIDVQETQYF. CDR3 coding DNA: TGTGCCACCAGCAGCGACTACATTGATGTACAAGAGACCCAGTACTTC.

This rearrangement joins TRBV20-1 to TRBJ2-5; D call uncertain. Germline lookup yields CDR1 DFQATT and CDR2 SNEGSKA (reference sequence). There are 11 residues in the CDR3. Trimming took 8 bases from V and 1 from J, leaving 8 bases between them. The CDR3 DNA reads TGCAGTATCATGAGCCAAGAGACCCAGTACTTC. Translating gives CSIMSQETQYF.

The table lists this clonotype with a count of one. The chain carries TRBV7-8 and TRBJ2-7; D possibly corresponds to TRBD2 (7 bases). The V gene lost 6 bases and the J gene lost 4 bases, with 19 bases spanning the gap. Germline assignment: CDR1 SGHVS and CDR2 FQNEAQ. There are 15 residues in the CDR3. For the CDR3, the DNA is TGTGCCAGCAGTCAGCGGGGAGGGACAATTTACGAGCAGTACTTC. This translates into CASSQRGGTIYEQYF. Complete variable domain (other parts from reference TRBV7-8 and TRBJ2-7): GAGVSQSPRYKVAKRGQDVALRCDPISGHVSLFWYQQALGQGPEFLTYFQNEAQLDKSGLPSDRFFAERPEGSVSTLKIQRTQQEDSAVYLCASSQRGGTIYEQYFGPGTRLTVT.

This clonotype has more than one count but fewer than ten. The chain carries TRBV20-1 and TRBJ2-7; D not resolved. The V end was cut by 5 bases, the J end by 0 bases, with 17 bases between. The CDR3 has 15 residues. Germline CDR1 DFQATT, CDR2 SNEGSKA (reference sequence). The CDR3 region is CSASTPDGRSYEQYF. As DNA, the CDR3 is TGCAGTGCTTCTACCCCCGACGGGCGCTCCTACGAGCAGTACTTC.

This clonotype was seen a handful of times. The V and J genes are TRBV27 and TRBJ2-2; the match to TRBD2 covers 10 bases. The CDR3 has 17 amino acids. The germline V gene has CDR1 MNHEY and CDR2 SMNVEV (reference sequence). The ends lost 7 bases at V and 6 bases at J; junction bases unmatched: 14. The CDR3 nucleotides read TGTGCCAGCACCAAAAGCCCAAGCGGGGGGGTACCCGGGGAGCTGTTTTTT. It yields the protein CASTKSPSGGVPGELFF.

In regard to this clonotype: One end of the junction fails to match germline, which may point to a read error. The chain is built from TRBV7-9 and TRBJ2-1; no clear D gene. Germline loops: CDR1 SEHNR, CDR2 FQNEAQ (reference sequence). The CDR3 loop spans 12 amino acids. In nucleotides, the CDR3 is TGTGCCAGCTTCTTAGACGGATATGAGCCGTTCTTC. Amino acid sequence: CASFLDGYEPFF. Using reference TRBV7-9 and TRBJ2-1 for the parts outside the CDR3, the full variable domain is DTGVSQNPRHKITKRGQNVTFRCDPISEHNRLYWYRQTLGQGPEFLTYFQNEAQLEKSRLLSDRFSAERPKGSFSTLEIQRTEQGDSAMYLCASFLDGYEPFFGPGTRLTVL.

The rearrangement joins TRBV7-9 to TRBJ2-7; 10 bases fit TRBD2. There are 15 residues in the CDR3. The J segment lost 3 bases and the V segment lost 1 base, leaving 3 bases of the junction unmatched. In germline, CDR1 is SEHNR, CDR2 FQNEAQ (reference sequence). CDR3 amino acids: CASSLVPSGSYEQYF. The CDR3 nucleotides read TGTGCCAGCAGCTTAGTACCTAGCGGGAGCTACGAGCAGTACTTC.

This sequence joins TRBV10-3 and TRBJ1-1; D gene uncertain. CDR1 is ENHRY, CDR2 SYGVKD, per germline. The CDR3 runs to 13 residues. Deletions cut 5 bases from V and 0 bases from J, with 7 bases between. CDR3: CAISTDLNTEAFF. In nucleotides, the CDR3 is TGTGCCATCAGTACGGACTTGAACACTGAAGCTTTCTTT.

This sequence joins TRBV7-2 and TRBJ1-6, with D possibly TRBD1 on 6 matching bases. The CDR3 contains 16 residues. Germline CDR1 is SGHTA and CDR2 is FQGNSA. Trimming shortened V by 3 bases and J by 7 bases, and 16 bases separated the two germline ends. The CDR3 nucleotides are TGTGCCAGCAGCTTGGGGGGGGCCCGAGGAAATTCACCCCTCCACTTT. It encodes CASSLGGARGNSPLHF.

The J gene is TRBJ2-5, the V gene TRBV4-1; the D gene is possibly TRBD1 (5 bases). The length of the CDR3 is 15 residues. Per the germline V gene, CDR1 is MGHRA and CDR2 is YSYEKL. V was pared by 4 bases and J by 3 bases, with 15 bases between. In nucleotides, the CDR3 is TGCGCCAGCAGCCGTATTGCGACAGTAAAAGAGACCCAGTACTTC. This codes for CASSRIATVKETQYF.

This clonotype was seen repeatedly, ten times or more. The chain carries TRBV10-2 and TRBJ2-2; D not resolved. This CDR3 is built from 18 residues. Trimming pared 0 bases from V and 1 base from J, leaving 15 bases between. Germline V lookup: CDR1 WSHSY, CDR2 SAAADI. In DNA, the CDR3 is TGCGCCAGCAGTGAGTCGAAGCTTTGGGAATTGAACACCGGGGAGCTGTTTTTT. Its protein product is CASSESKLWELNTGELFF.

This clonotype was observed a handful of times. This sequence joins TRBV6-2 or TRBV6-3 and TRBJ2-7; tentatively, D is TRBD1 (6 bases). V shed 5 bases and J shed 2 bases, with 13 bases lying between them. Germline CDR1 is MNHEY and CDR2 is SVGEGT. The CDR3 loop spans 14 amino acids. The CDR3 reads CASSQTTGPYEQYF. The CDR3 nucleotides read TGTGCCAGCAGTCAAACGACAGGTCCCTACGAGCAGTACTTC.

The rearrangement uses TRBV29-1 and TRBJ2-5, with D hard to call. The J call may be in error: the DNA end matches TRBJ2-1 better. Germline CDR1 and CDR2: SQVTM and ANQGSEA. The length of the CDR3 is 14 residues. CDR3 amino acids: CSGVSLREGETQFF. The CDR3 nucleotides are TGCAGCGGCGTAAGCCTCCGTGAAGGAGAGACCCAGTTCTTC.

The chain couples TRBV30 to TRBJ1-1; no definite D call. The V end was cut by 2 bases, the J end by 3 bases, with 4 bases between. The CDR3 consists of 11 residues. The germline V gene has CDR1 GTSNPN and CDR2 SVGIG (reference sequence). The CDR3 is CAWSKYTEAFF. The DNA of the CDR3 is TGTGCCTGGAGTAAGTACACTGAAGCTTTCTTT.

This clonotype was detected many times. The chain recombines TRBV5-1 with TRBJ2-3; 8 bases match TRBD2. CDR3 length equals 16 residues. Looked up from germline, CDR1 is SGHRS and CDR2 is YFSETQ. Trimming cost V 0 bases and J 0 bases; bases outside gene matches: 3. CDR3 bases: TGCGCCAGCAGCTTGGTTTCTAGCGGGAGCACAGATACGCAGTATTTT. Amino acid sequence: CASSLVSSGSTDTQYF.

This clonotype was seen ten or more times. CDR3 protein: CASIQGVTEAFF. In nucleotides, the CDR3 is TGTGCCAGCATACAGGGGGTCACTGAAGCTTTCTTT. V and J are TRBV28 and TRBJ1-1, with 8 bases fitting TRBD1. Looked up from germline, CDR1 is MDHEN and CDR2 is SYDVKM. The CDR3 length is 12 residues. V trimming: 7 bases; J trimming: 4 bases; junction bases outside the gene matches: 2.

The V and J genes are TRBV12-5 and TRBJ2-2; a possible D gene is TRBD1 (5 bases). There are 15 residues in the CDR3. Germline-derived CDR1 and CDR2 are LGHNT and FRNRAP. Trimming pared 2 bases from V and 1 base from J, leaving 8 bases between. CDR3 sequence reads: CASGLIQGNTGELFF. The CDR3 nucleotides read TGTGCTAGTGGTTTGATCCAGGGGAACACCGGGGAGCTGTTTTTT.